The entry below describes one T cell receptor (beta chain). TCRdb's copy holds only in-frame clones and misses some; the assay was immunoSEQ multiplex PCR. The sample includes under 75,000 clones, 70% to 75% of them seen just once. Trimming took 1 base from V and 0 from J, leaving 5 bases between them. This CDR3 spans 14 amino acids. The V gene's germline CDR1 is LGHDT and CDR2 YNNKEL (reference sequence). These data originate in a study of blood T cell repertoires in COVID-19. Sequencing used peripheral blood. This TCR came from a man aged 55 to 69 with acute or convalescent COVID-19. This chain links TRBV3-1 (or the pseudogene TRBV3-2) with TRBJ2-3; a weak D match, TRBD2 (5 bases). The CDR3: CASSQGTSTDTQYF. The CDR3 coding sequence is TGTGCCAGCAGCCAAGGGACTAGCACAGATACGCAGTATTTT.